These T cell receptor beta chains were read from a single sample in a study. In TCRdb, the RT-PCR reads were re-called with MiXCR into one record per CDR3 protein. Of 650,000 to 800,000 distinct CDR3 sequences listed, approximately 15% are singletons. The specimen was memory CD4+ T cells from blood. The source of these receptors is a female donor in good health, serving as a healthy control. Each CDR3 is given with its conserved first and last residue. Fields, in order: clone size, CDR3 length, D gene, J gene, V gene, CDR3 protein, CDR3 DNA. A D gene is named only where the DNA matches it firmly. For some rows the clone size is stated as once, few or many, or as a class when expanded; others skip it.

few | 14 | . | TRBJ2-5 | TRBV18 | CASSPPGRLGTQYF | TGTGCCAGCTCACCGCCTGGGAGGTTGGGGACCCAGTACTTC
. | 14 | . | TRBJ2-5 | TRBV2 | CASSKGQTQETQYF | TGTGCCAGCAGCAAGGGGCAGACGCAAGAGACCCAGTACTTC
many | 15 | . | TRBJ2-7 | TRBV20-1 | CSARAGLGEGYEQYF | TGCAGTGCTAGAGCCGGACTCGGCGAGGGCTACGAGCAGTACTTC
. | 15 | . | TRBJ1-6 | TRBV4-1 | CASSQGHGSASPLHF | TGCGCCAGCAGCCAAGGACATGGTTCGGCCTCACCCCTCCACTTT
few | 14 | TRBD1 | TRBJ1-2 | TRBV6-1 | CASSDSQGAFGYTF | TGTGCCAGCAGTGATTCACAGGGGGCCTTTGGCTACACCTTC
few | 13 | . | TRBJ2-5 | TRBV7-2 | CASSSYTRETQYF | TGTGCCAGCAGCTCTTACACCCGGGAGACCCAGTACTTC
. | 15 | TRBD2 | TRBJ2-5 | TRBV20-1 | CSASRAGATQETQYF | TGCAGTGCTAGTCGAGCGGGGGCGACCCAAGAGACCCAGTACTTC
. | 14 | . | TRBJ2-5 | TRBV11-2 | CASSRSSGEETQYF | TGTGCCAGCAGTCGGTCTTCGGGGGAAGAGACCCAGTACTTC
. | 15 | . | TRBJ2-1 | TRBV6-5 | CASSNWGRYSNEQFF | TGTGCCAGCAGTAATTGGGGGCGATATAGCAATGAGCAGTTCTTC
few | 12 | . | TRBJ1-2 | TRBV5-6 | CASSYDYKGYTF | TGTGCCAGCAGCTACGACTATAAAGGCTACACCTTC
. | 16 | . | TRBJ2-7 | TRBV7-2 | CASSLGGHLSSYEHYF | TGTGCCAGCAGCTTAGGCGGACACCTCAGCTCCTACGAGCATTACTTC
. | 13 | . | TRBJ1-1 | TRBV5-1 | CASSSYRLTEAFF | TGCGCCAGCAGCTCATATAGACTAACTGAAGCTTTCTTT
. | 12 | . | TRBJ1-1 | TRBV10-3 | CAISAVWAEAFF | TGTGCCATCTCCGCCGTTTGGGCTGAAGCTTTCTTT
. | 14 | TRBD1 | TRBJ2-5 | TRBV20-1 | CSAGTGAVQETQYF | TGCAGTGCTGGGACAGGGGCTGTCCAAGAGACCCAGTACTTC
. | 16 | . | TRBJ2-3 | TRBV7-2 | CASSVTKEWGTDTQYF | TGTGCCAGCAGCGTTACGAAGGAGTGGGGCACAGATACGCAGTATTTT
few | 16 | TRBD2 | TRBJ2-1 | TRBV30 | CAWSVPRLAGRNEQFF | TGTGCCTGGAGTGTACCACGACTAGCGGGGAGGAATGAGCAGTTCTTC
many | 15 | . | TRBJ2-7 | TRBV4-3 | CASSQKQGESYEQYF | TGCGCCAGCAGCCAGAAACAGGGAGAATCCTACGAGCAGTACTTC
. | 14 | . | TRBJ2-1 | TRBV18 | CASSPGQPGVEQFF | TGTGCCAGCTCACCAGGGCAACCGGGGGTGGAGCAGTTCTTC
. | 14 | TRBD2 | TRBJ2-1 | TRBV24-1 | CATRLAGAQDEQFF | TGTGCCACCAGACTAGCGGGGGCTCAGGATGAGCAGTTCTTC
few | 16 | . | TRBJ2-7 | TRBV7-2 | CASSLAWGDLTYEQYF | TGTGCCAGCAGCTTAGCGTGGGGGGACCTCACCTACGAGCAGTACTTC
. | 14 | TRBD1 | TRBJ1-1 | TRBV10-3 | CAISVRGPNTEAFF | TGTGCCATCAGTGTGAGGGGGCCGAACACTGAAGCTTTCTTT
few | 13 | . | TRBJ2-7 | TRBV20-1 | CSARIAGRYEQYF | TGCAGTGCTAGAATCGCGGGAAGGTACGAGCAGTACTTC
. | 14 | . | TRBJ2-5 | TRBV27 | CASSPRGIQETQYF | TGTGCCAGCAGTCCAAGGGGAATCCAAGAGACCCAGTACTTC
. | 15 | . | TRBJ1-5 | TRBV27 | CASWGGALSNQPQHF | TGTGCCAGTTGGGGGGGCGCTTTGAGCAATCAGCCCCAGCATTTT
. | 13 | . | TRBJ1-4 | TRBV15 | CATSSYGDEKLFF | TGTGCCACCAGCAGTTACGGTGATGAAAAACTGTTTTTT
few | 15 | TRBD2 | TRBJ2-1 | TRBV20-1 | CSARDYSGRDGEQFF | TGCAGTGCTAGAGATTACAGCGGGAGGGACGGTGAGCAGTTCTTC
. | 13 | . | TRBJ2-7 | TRBV20-1 | CSAHTHHKYEQYF | TGCAGTGCTCATACTCACCACAAGTACGAGCAGTACTTC
. | 13 | . | TRBJ1-2 | TRBV12-3/TRBV12-4 | CASRGGAFDGYTF | TGTGCCAGCAGAGGGGGGGCATTCGATGGCTACACCTTC
. | 14 | . | TRBJ2-2 | TRBV5-1 | CASREATNTGELFF | TGCGCCAGCAGAGAGGCAACGAACACCGGGGAGCTGTTTTTT
few | 14 | TRBD1 | TRBJ2-3 | TRBV12-3/TRBV12-4 | CASRPGTATDTQYF | TGTGCCAGCAGACCCGGGACAGCCACAGATACGCAGTATTTT
many | 14 | . | TRBJ1-2 | TRBV3-1 | CASSQVESGYGYTF | TGTGCCAGCAGCCAAGTGGAGTCAGGCTATGGCTACACCTTC
many | 15 | . | TRBJ1-1 | TRBV10-3 | CAISESQKMNTEAFF | TGTGCCATCAGTGAGTCACAGAAAATGAACACTGAAGCTTTCTTT
few | 15 | . | TRBJ2-2 | TRBV5-1 | CASSLLLGDTGELFF | TGCGCCAGCAGCTTGTTACTAGGGGACACCGGGGAGCTGTTTTTT
. | 15 | TRBD1 | TRBJ2-7 | TRBV3-1 | CASSYRGRSSHEQYF | TGTGCCAGCAGCTACAGGGGAAGATCATCCCACGAGCAGTACTTC
. | 17 | TRBD1 | TRBJ2-1 | TRBV9 | CASSVGHLGTGRNEQFF | TGTGCCAGCAGCGTAGGGCATCTTGGGACAGGGAGGAATGAGCAGTTCTTC
many | 17 | TRBD2 | TRBJ2-3 | TRBV4-3 | CASSQDLAGGPTDTQYF | TGCGCCAGCAGCCAAGATTTAGCGGGAGGTCCCACAGATACGCAGTATTTT